These 6 T cell receptor beta chains share one sample of origin, sequenced in a study of blood T cell repertoires in COVID-19. Repertoires were generated with immunoSEQ multiplex PCR, while TCRdb's copy carries only in-frame clones and drops some. The table includes 90,000 to 100,000 clones, approximately 88% detected once. Sequencing was performed on peripheral blood. Source of these receptors: a woman aged 55 to 70 with COVID-19, enrolled during active disease.

The chain couples TRBV7-2 to TRBJ2-5; 9 bases line up with TRBD1. V trimming: 1 base; J trimming: 4 bases; junction bases outside the gene matches: 4. The CDR3 consists of 15 residues. The germline gives CDR1 SGHTA, CDR2 FQGNSA. The CDR3 sequence: CASSLVGTGPETQYF. CDR3 sequence (DNA): TGTGCCAGCAGCTTAGTCGGGACAGGGCCAGAGACCCAGTACTTC.

This clone was seen a few times. The V gene is TRBV11-2, the J gene TRBJ1-3; D perhaps matches TRBD1 (5 bases). The V end was cut by 1 base, the J end by 0 bases, with 7 bases between. The CDR3 consists of 15 residues. Germline lookup yields CDR1 SGHAT and CDR2 FQNNGV. The CDR3 nucleotides read TGTGCCAGCAGCTTAGTAGGGGCCTCTGGAAACACCATATATTTT. This codes for CASSLVGASGNTIYF. Supplemented by reference TRBV11-2 and TRBJ1-3, the full variable domain reads EAGVAQSPRYKIIEKRQSVAFWCNPISGHATLYWYQQILGQGPKLLIQFQNNGVVDDSQLPKDRFSAERLKGVDSTLKIQPAKLEDSAVYLCASSLVGASGNTIYFGEGSWLTVV.

V is TRBV5-5 and J is TRBJ1-6; D may be TRBD1 (6 bases). CDR1 and CDR2 from the germline V gene are SGHKS and YYEKEE (reference sequence). Trimming shortened V by 7 bases and J by 5 bases, and 22 bases separated the two germline ends. The CDR3 runs to 17 residues. The CDR3 here is CASHRQQGTFDNSPLHF. CDR3 DNA sequence: TGTGCCAGCCACCGCCAACAGGGTACTTTCGATAATTCACCCCTCCACTTT. The entire variable domain, with the rest obtained from reference TRBV5-5 and TRBJ1-6, is as follows: DAGVTQSPTHLIKTRGQQVTLRCSPISGHKSVSWYQQVLGQGPQFIFQYYEKEERGRGNFPDRFSARQFPNYSSELNVNALLLGDSALYLCASHRQQGTFDNSPLHFGNGTRLTVT.

V and J are TRBV19 and TRBJ1-4; the match to TRBD1 covers 7 bases. Germline loops: CDR1 LNHDA, CDR2 SQIVND (reference sequence). The length of the CDR3 is 16 residues. Germline trimming cut 4 bases from V and 0 bases from J; bases unmatched to any gene: 5. CDR3 nucleotides: TGTGCCAGTAGTAGGGGACAGACATCAACTAATGAAAAACTGTTTTTT. Translation gives CASSRGQTSTNEKLFF.

Concerning this clone: Different DNA sequences within this sample yield the same CDR3. J is TRBJ2-7 and V is TRBV6-1, with 9 nucleotides matching TRBD1. The V gene end was trimmed by 3 bases and the J gene end by 3 bases; junction bases not matched to a gene: 0. The CDR3 has 13 residues. Germline V gene data show CDR1 as MNHNS and CDR2 as SASEGT. The chain's CDR3 is CASSEDRGYEQYF. CDR3 DNA sequence: TGTGCCAGCAGTGAGGACAGGGGCTACGAGCAGTACTTC.

J is TRBJ1-4 and V is TRBV9; D not resolved. Germline V gene data show CDR1 as SGDLS and CDR2 as YYNGEE. This CDR3 region has 16 residues. V lost 3 bases to trimming and J lost 0 bases, with 12 bases between them. The CDR3 here is CASSAGGRATNEKLFF. The CDR3 nucleotides are TGTGCCAGCAGCGCGGGTGGCAGAGCAACTAATGAAAAACTGTTTTTT.